The entry that follows covers one T cell receptor beta chain sequence. This sample was taken from a study of blood T cell repertoires in COVID-19. Study-level information: The samples span acute and convalescent COVID-19 from the United States, Italy and Spain.

Germline-derived CDR1 and CDR2 are GTSNPN and SVGIG (reference sequence). The CDR3 spans 13 residues. Trimming removed 0 bases at V and 8 bases at J, with 13 bases between. TCRdb's copy holds only in-frame clones and misses some; the assay was immunoSEQ multiplex PCR. The sample holds some 100,000 clones; approximately 91% are singletons and the top ten take about 6.3%. The sample comprised peripheral blood. The receptor's source is an older woman with acute or convalescent COVID-19. The gene calls are TRBV30 and TRBJ1-1; the D is unclear. Here the CDR3 DNA reads TGTGCCTGGAGTGTACTGAGGGAGACCGAAGCTTTCTTT. Amino acids: CAWSVLRETEAFF.